This note documents a single T cell receptor beta chain sequence. J gave up 6 bases and V 2 bases, and 6 bases lay outside the gene matches. Germline V gene data show CDR1 as LGHNA and CDR2 as YSLEER. The CDR3 has 17 amino acids. Repertoires were generated with immunoSEQ multiplex PCR, while TCRdb's copy carries only in-frame clones and drops some. This sample has about half a million clones; 70% to 85% occur once, and the top ten carry around 13%. The sample belongs to a study of shared clonotypes between healthy human individuals. Study information: With ages of 18 to 49, the donors were a couple of women and a few men.

The source of this sequence is a woman between 35 and 50 years old in good health. Some clones in this sample may be carry-over from other donors' samples. Source material: PBMCs. V usage is TRBV4-3 and J usage is TRBJ2-3, with TRBD2 matching 15 bases. The CDR3 sequence is CASSQTGTSGRWDTQYF. In DNA form, the CDR3 reads TGCGCCAGCAGCCAAACTGGGACTAGCGGGAGGTGGGATACGCAGTATTTT.